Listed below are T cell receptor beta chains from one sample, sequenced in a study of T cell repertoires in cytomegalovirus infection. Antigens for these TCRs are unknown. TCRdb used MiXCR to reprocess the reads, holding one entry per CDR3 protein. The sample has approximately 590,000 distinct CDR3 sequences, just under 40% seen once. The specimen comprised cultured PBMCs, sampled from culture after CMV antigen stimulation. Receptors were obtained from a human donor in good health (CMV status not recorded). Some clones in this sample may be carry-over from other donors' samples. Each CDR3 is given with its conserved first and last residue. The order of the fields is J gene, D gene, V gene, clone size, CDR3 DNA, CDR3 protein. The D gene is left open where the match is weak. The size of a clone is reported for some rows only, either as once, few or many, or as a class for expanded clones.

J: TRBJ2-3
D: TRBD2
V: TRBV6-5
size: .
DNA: TGTGCCAGCAGTTATGGGGGGGGATTTGCAGATACGCAGTATTTT
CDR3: CASSYGGGFADTQYF

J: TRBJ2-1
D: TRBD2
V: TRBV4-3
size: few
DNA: TGCGCCAGCAGCCAGGACTACCTGGCGGGAGGTTCCGAGCAGTTCTTC
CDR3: CASSQDYLAGGSEQFF

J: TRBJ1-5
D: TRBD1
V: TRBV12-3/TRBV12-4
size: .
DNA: TGTGCCAGCAGTCCCGGGACAGAGAATCAGCCCCAGCATTTT
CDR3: CASSPGTENQPQHF

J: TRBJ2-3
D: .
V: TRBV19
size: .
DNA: TGTGCCAGTAGTATGCGGGACGCAAGCACAGATACGCAGTATTTT
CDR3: CASSMRDASTDTQYF

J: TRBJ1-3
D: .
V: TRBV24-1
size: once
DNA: TGTGCCACCAAGGGACGCCCGGACTCTGGGAACACCATATATTTT
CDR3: CATKGRPDSGNTIYF

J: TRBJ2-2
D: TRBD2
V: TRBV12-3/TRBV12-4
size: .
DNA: TGTGCCAGCAGCGCCGGACTAGCGGGGCCCGGGGAGCTGTTTTTT
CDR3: CASSAGLAGPGELFF

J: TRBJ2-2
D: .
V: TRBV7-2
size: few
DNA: TGTGCCAGCAGCATCGACAGGACGAACACCGGGGAGCTGTTTTTT
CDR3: CASSIDRTNTGELFF

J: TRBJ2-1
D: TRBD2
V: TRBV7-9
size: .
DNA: TGTGCCAGCAGCTCGACAACTAGCGGGAGCTACAATGAGCAGTTCTTC
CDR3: CASSSTTSGSYNEQFF

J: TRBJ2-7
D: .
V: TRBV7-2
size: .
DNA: TGTGCCAGCAGCTCCCCGAATGTCGCGCAGTACTTC
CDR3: CASSSPNVAQYF

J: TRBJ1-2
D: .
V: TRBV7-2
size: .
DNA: TGTGCCAGCAGCTCCCGGGACGTGACGCTCTATGGCTACACCTTC
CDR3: CASSSRDVTLYGYTF

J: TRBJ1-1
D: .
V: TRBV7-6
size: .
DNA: TGTGACAGCAGCCTAACAGTTATGAACACTGAAGCTTTCTTT
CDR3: CDSSLTVMNTEAFF

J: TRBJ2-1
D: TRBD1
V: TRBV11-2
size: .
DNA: TGTGCCAGCAGCCATTGGACAGGGAGCTCCTACAATGAGCAGTTCTTC
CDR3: CASSHWTGSSYNEQFF

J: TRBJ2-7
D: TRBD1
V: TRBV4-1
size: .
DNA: TGCGCCAGCAGCCAAGAAGGGGACAGGACAAGGGAGCAGTACTTC
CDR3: CASSQEGDRTREQYF

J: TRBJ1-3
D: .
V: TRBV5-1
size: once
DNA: TGCGCCAGCAGCTCCCAGGTCTCTGGAAACACCATATATTTT
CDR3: CASSSQVSGNTIYF